This is a list of T cell receptor beta chains from one sample in a study of beta chain features in type 1 diabetes. The protocol was immunoSEQ multiplex PCR, while the TCRdb copy is restricted to in-frame clones and leaves out a portion. The table lists 250,000 or so clones, 20% of them singletons, with 0.028% in the top ten. Sample: naive CD4+ T cells from blood. The receptor set was obtained from a woman between 40 and 50 years old with type 1 diabetes. Each CDR3 is given with its conserved first and last residue. The D gene is left open where the match is weak. For some rows the clone size is stated as once, few or many, or as a class when expanded; others skip it.

CDR3aa,CDR3nt,d_gene,j_gene,v_gene,abundance,len
CASSPQVMNTEAFF,TGTGCCAGCAGCCCTCAGGTCATGAACACTGAAGCTTTCTTT,NA,TRBJ1-1,TRBV7-9,few,14
CASSALTYSTEAFF,TGTGCCAGTAGTGCCCTGACCTACAGTACTGAAGCTTTCTTT,NA,TRBJ1-1,TRBV19,few,14
CASSASGQGSEQYF,TGTGCCAGCAGCGCATCGGGACAGGGATCCGAGCAGTACTTC,TRBD1,TRBJ2-7,TRBV7-2,few,14
CASSLGQSGEETQYF,TGCGCCAGCAGCTTGGGGCAGTCTGGAGAAGAGACCCAGTACTTC,NA,TRBJ2-5,TRBV5-1,NA,15
CASRLDRDGYTF,TGTGCCAGCAGACTAGACAGGGACGGCTACACCTTC,TRBD1,TRBJ1-2,TRBV28,NA,12
CASSATGGRQPQHF,TGTGCCAGCAGCGCTACAGGGGGTAGGCAGCCCCAGCATTTT,TRBD1,TRBJ1-5,TRBV6-5,NA,14
CASSQVVTGIENIQYF,TGCGCCAGCAGCCAAGTAGTAACAGGGATAGAAAACATTCAGTACTTC,NA,TRBJ2-4,TRBV4-3,NA,16
CASSPSPGKQQETQYF,TGCGCCAGCAGCCCATCCCCGGGAAAACAACAAGAGACCCAGTACTTC,NA,TRBJ2-5,TRBV4-1,few,16
CATSRFNYEQYF,TGTGCCACCAGCAGATTCAACTACGAGCAGTACTTC,NA,TRBJ2-7,TRBV15,NA,12
CASSSTPTGTEAFF,TGTGCCAGCAGCTCCACGCCGACTGGGACTGAAGCTTTCTTT,NA,TRBJ1-1,TRBV5-4,few,14
CASSPLWRTDTQYF,TGTGCCAGCAGCCCTTTGTGGAGGACAGATACGCAGTATTTT,NA,TRBJ2-3,TRBV11-1,few,14
CASSLGDRSETYGYTF,TGTGCCAGCAGCTTGGGGGACAGAAGCGAAACCTATGGCTACACCTTC,TRBD1,TRBJ1-2,TRBV5-6,NA,16
CASSGQSYEQYF,TGTGCCAGCAGTGGACAGTCCTACGAGCAGTACTTC,NA,TRBJ2-7,TRBV2,NA,12
CASSQPRETRTDTQYF,TGTGCCAGCAGCCAACCGCGGGAGACCCGCACAGATACGCAGTATTTT,TRBD2,TRBJ2-3,TRBV14,NA,16
CASSQADMNQPQHF,TGCGCCAGCAGCCAAGCTGACATGAATCAGCCCCAGCATTTT,NA,TRBJ1-5,TRBV4-1,few,14
CASRETSVNEQFF,TGTGCCAGCAGAGAGACTAGCGTCAATGAGCAGTTCTTC,TRBD2,TRBJ2-1,TRBV28,NA,13
CASSLLRGYSETQYF,TGTGCCAGCAGTTTACTCCGGGGTTATTCGGAGACCCAGTACTTC,NA,TRBJ2-5,TRBV28,NA,15
CASSAGLAGDEQFF,TGTGCCAGCAGCGCGGGACTAGCGGGGGATGAGCAGTTCTTC,TRBD2,TRBJ2-1,TRBV9,few,14
CASSSTVRETQYF,TGTGCCAGCAGCTCCACCGTCCGGGAGACCCAGTACTTC,NA,TRBJ2-5,TRBV5-6,few,13
CASSLESSEIYEQYF,TGTGCCAGCAGCTTGGAGAGCTCGGAGATATACGAGCAGTACTTC,NA,TRBJ2-7,TRBV5-4,NA,15
CASSQGPQLAGNTIYF,TGCGCCAGCAGCCAAGGCCCACAGCTCGCTGGAAACACCATATATTTT,NA,TRBJ1-3,TRBV4-1,NA,16
CASSQDLADTQYF,TGCGCCAGCAGCCAAGATCTCGCAGATACGCAGTATTTT,NA,TRBJ2-3,TRBV4-1,few,13
CASSSRTAPGGYTF,TGTGCCAGCAGTTCAAGGACAGCCCCTGGAGGCTACACCTTC,NA,TRBJ1-2,TRBV28,NA,14
CASSLDIYEQYF,TGTGCCAGCAGCTTAGATATCTACGAGCAGTACTTC,NA,TRBJ2-7,TRBV13,few,12
CASSTRGRGETQYF,TGTGCCAGCAGCACCAGGGGCCGAGGAGAGACCCAGTACTTC,NA,TRBJ2-5,TRBV7-9,NA,14
CASSPLQGGEQYF,TGTGCCAGCAGCCCACTACAGGGGGGAGAGCAGTACTTC,TRBD1,TRBJ2-7,TRBV7-6,few,13
CASSVDSLGGGLNTEAFF,TGTGCCAGCAGCGTAGACTCCCTTGGTGGCGGTTTGAACACTGAAGCTTTCTTT,NA,TRBJ1-1,TRBV9,NA,18
CASSGQGFYGYTF,TGTGCCAGCAGCGGACAGGGTTTCTATGGCTACACCTTC,TRBD1,TRBJ1-2,TRBV7-2,NA,13
CASAPGSSGRVWGNEQFF,TGTGCCAGTGCCCCCGGATCTAGCGGGAGGGTTTGGGGCAATGAGCAGTTCTTC,TRBD2,TRBJ2-1,TRBV19,few,18
CASSFSGGAFTQYF,TGTGCCAGCAGTTTCAGCGGGGGGGCGTTTACGCAGTATTTT,TRBD2,TRBJ2-3,TRBV28,few,14
CSVAGGTGGGHRYEQYF,TGCAGCGTCGCCGGCGGGACAGGCGGGGGCCACCGCTACGAGCAGTACTTC,NA,TRBJ2-7,TRBV29-1,NA,17
CASSVTPRTGRGNTIYF,TGTGCCAGCAGCGTAACCCCCCGGACAGGGAGAGGAAACACCATATATTTT,TRBD1,TRBJ1-3,TRBV9,NA,17
CASSSGQGIPALADTQYF,TGTGCCAGCAGTTCCGGACAGGGGATCCCCGCACTTGCAGATACGCAGTATTTT,TRBD1,TRBJ2-3,TRBV28,NA,18
CASYRGGSEAFF,TGTGCCAGTTATAGGGGGGGCTCGGAAGCTTTCTTT,NA,TRBJ1-1,TRBV6-5,few,12
CASSPRLAGGGETQYF,TGTGCCAGCAGCCCTCGACTAGCGGGAGGGGGTGAGACCCAGTACTTC,TRBD2,TRBJ2-5,TRBV9,NA,16
CSVLPSLQAFF,TGCAGCGTTTTGCCTTCACTCCAAGCTTTCTTT,NA,TRBJ1-1,TRBV29-1,NA,11
CASSLDGEGYTEAFF,TGCGCCAGCAGCTTGGATGGGGAGGGGTACACTGAAGCTTTCTTT,NA,TRBJ1-1,TRBV5-1,NA,15
CASSPHNQPQHF,TGTGCCAGCAGTCCCCACAATCAGCCCCAGCATTTT,NA,TRBJ1-5,TRBV27,few,12
CASSLNGPGNSPLHF,TGTGCCAGCAGCTTAAATGGGCCGGGGAATTCACCCCTCCACTTT,NA,TRBJ1-6,TRBV7-3,few,15
CSARADREGETQYF,TGCAGCGCCCGAGCGGACAGGGAGGGAGAGACCCAGTACTTC,NA,TRBJ2-5,TRBV29-1,few,14
CASSSPKRFPSTDTQYF,TGCGCCAGCAGCTCTCCAAAGCGGTTTCCTAGCACAGATACGCAGTATTTT,NA,TRBJ2-3,TRBV5-1,NA,17
CASSPSGRGNQPQHF,TGTGCCAGCTCACCATCAGGTAGAGGCAATCAGCCCCAGCATTTT,NA,TRBJ1-5,TRBV18,few,15
CASSVGGGRWHEQFF,TGTGCCAGCAGCGTAGGAGGAGGGAGGTGGCATGAGCAGTTCTTC,NA,TRBJ2-1,TRBV9,NA,15
CASDPGQGYGYTF,TGTGCCAGCGACCCCGGACAGGGATATGGCTACACCTTC,TRBD1,TRBJ1-2,TRBV9,few,13
CASSGQGNYGYTF,TGTGCCAGCAGTGGGCAGGGGAACTATGGCTACACCTTC,NA,TRBJ1-2,TRBV2,NA,13
CASSLEQGTYGYTF,TGTGCCAGCAGCTTGGAACAGGGGACTTATGGCTACACCTTC,TRBD1,TRBJ1-2,TRBV5-4,few,14
CASSLEGGSEPLHF,TGTGCCAGCAGCTTGGAGGGGGGGTCAGAGCCCCTCCACTTT,NA,TRBJ1-6,TRBV5-4,NA,14
CASGPLADTQYF,TGTGCCAGCGGGCCGCTAGCAGATACGCAGTATTTT,NA,TRBJ2-3,TRBV10-3,few,12